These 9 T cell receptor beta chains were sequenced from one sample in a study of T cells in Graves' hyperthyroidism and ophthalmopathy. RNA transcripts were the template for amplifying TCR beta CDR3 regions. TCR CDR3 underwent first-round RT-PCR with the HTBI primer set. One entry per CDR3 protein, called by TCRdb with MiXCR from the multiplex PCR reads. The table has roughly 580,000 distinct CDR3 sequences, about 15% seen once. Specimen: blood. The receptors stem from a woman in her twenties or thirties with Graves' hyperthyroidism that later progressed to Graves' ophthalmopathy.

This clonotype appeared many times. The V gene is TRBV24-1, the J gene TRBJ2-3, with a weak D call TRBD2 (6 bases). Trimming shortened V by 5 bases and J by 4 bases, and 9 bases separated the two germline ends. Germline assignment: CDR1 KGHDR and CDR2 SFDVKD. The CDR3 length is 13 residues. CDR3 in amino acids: CATSGGTADTQYF. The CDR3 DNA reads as TGTGCCACCAGTGGCGGGACTGCAGATACGCAGTATTTT.

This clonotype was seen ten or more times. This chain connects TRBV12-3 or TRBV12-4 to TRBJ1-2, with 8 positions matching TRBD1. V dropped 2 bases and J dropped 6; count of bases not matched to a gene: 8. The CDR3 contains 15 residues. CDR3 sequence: CASSLSQGAKDGYTF. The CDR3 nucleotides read TGTGCCAGCAGTTTATCGCAGGGGGCTAAAGATGGCTACACCTTC.

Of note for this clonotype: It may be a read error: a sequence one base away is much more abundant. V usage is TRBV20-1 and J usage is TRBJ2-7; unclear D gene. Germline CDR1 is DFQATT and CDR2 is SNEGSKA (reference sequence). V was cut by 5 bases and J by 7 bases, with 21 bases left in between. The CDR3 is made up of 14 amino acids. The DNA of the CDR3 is TGCAGTGCTCTAGACTGGCAGGCTTCCGAGGAGCAGTACTTC. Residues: CSALDWQASEEQYF.

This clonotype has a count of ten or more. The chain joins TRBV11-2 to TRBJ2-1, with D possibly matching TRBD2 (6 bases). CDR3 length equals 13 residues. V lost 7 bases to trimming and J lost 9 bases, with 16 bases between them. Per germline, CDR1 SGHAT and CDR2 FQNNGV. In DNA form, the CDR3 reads TGTGCCAGCATCAAGTCTAGCGTAGGTGAGCAGTTCTTC. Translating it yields CASIKSSVGEQFF.

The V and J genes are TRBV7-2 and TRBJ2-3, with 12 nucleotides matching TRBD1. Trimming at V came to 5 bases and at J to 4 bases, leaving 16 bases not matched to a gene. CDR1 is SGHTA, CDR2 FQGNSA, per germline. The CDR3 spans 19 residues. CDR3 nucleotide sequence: TGTGCCAGCAGCATTTCCGGGACAGGGGGCCTCAAAAGGGCAGATACGCAGTATTTT. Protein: CASSISGTGGLKRADTQYF.

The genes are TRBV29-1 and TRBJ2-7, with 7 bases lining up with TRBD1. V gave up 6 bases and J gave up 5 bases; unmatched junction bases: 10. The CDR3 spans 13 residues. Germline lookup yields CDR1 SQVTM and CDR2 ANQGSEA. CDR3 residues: CSVPRQGYHEQYF. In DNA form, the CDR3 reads TGCAGCGTCCCCCGACAGGGTTACCACGAGCAGTACTTC.

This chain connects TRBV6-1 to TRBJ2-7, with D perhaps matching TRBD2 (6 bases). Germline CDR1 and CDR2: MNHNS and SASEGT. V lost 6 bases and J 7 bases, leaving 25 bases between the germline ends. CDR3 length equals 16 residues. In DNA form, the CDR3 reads TGTGCCAGCAGCAAGGGCCGGGACTTATCCTTGGGAGAGCAGTACTTC. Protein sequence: CASSKGRDLSLGEQYF.

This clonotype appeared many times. DNA for the CDR3: TGTGCCAGCTCATCCCGACAGAACACTGAAGCTTTCTTT. Its protein product is CASSSRQNTEAFF. This chain links TRBV18 with TRBJ1-1; D unclear. CDR3 length: 13 residues. The V end lost 5 bases, the J end lost 1 base, and 8 bases lay between the germline ends. Germline V gives CDR1 KGHSH, CDR2 LQKENI.

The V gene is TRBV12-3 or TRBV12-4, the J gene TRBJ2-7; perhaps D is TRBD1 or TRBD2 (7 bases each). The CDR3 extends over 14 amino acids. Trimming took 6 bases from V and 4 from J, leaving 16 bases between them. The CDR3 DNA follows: TGTGCCAGCAGGCAGGGGGGGGGGGAGTACGAGCAGTACTTC. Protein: CASRQGGGEYEQYF.